A selection of T cell receptor beta chains follows, all from one sample in a study of beta chain features in type 1 diabetes. The repertoire was sequenced with immunoSEQ multiplex PCR; TCRdb's copy has only in-frame clones and lacks some. The data show hundreds of thousands of clones, with 10% to 15% seen just once and 0.008% to 0.011% held by the top ten. The sample consisted of naive CD4+ T cells from blood. These receptors all come from a young woman with type 1 diabetes. The CDR3 runs from the conserved cysteine through the conserved F or W. The order of the fields is clone size, D gene, CDR3 length, J gene, V gene, CDR3 protein, CDR3 DNA. A D gene is named only where the DNA matches it firmly. Clone size is given for some rows only: seen once, a few or many times, or a class if the clone is expanded.

>.|.|16|TRBJ2-6|TRBV5-1
CASSLVQDSGANVLTF
TGCGCCAGCAGCTTGGTACAAGACTCTGGGGCCAACGTCCTGACTTTC
>.|.|15|TRBJ1-3|TRBV9
CASSVAWGSGNTIYF
TGTGCCAGCAGCGTCGCCTGGGGCTCCGGAAACACCATATATTTT
>.|.|15|TRBJ1-3|TRBV7-9
CASSLGTEAGNTIYF
TGTGCCAGCAGCTTGGGAACGGAGGCTGGAAACACCATATATTTT
>.|TRBD1|15|TRBJ2-2|TRBV7-8
CASRRTGSGTGELFF
TGTGCCAGCAGGCGGACAGGGTCGGGCACCGGGGAGCTGTTTTTT
>few|TRBD1|14|TRBJ1-6|TRBV2
CASRTGGFNSPLHF
TGTGCCAGCAGGACAGGGGGTTTTAATTCACCCCTCCACTTT
>few|TRBD2|13|TRBJ2-3|TRBV19
CASTPRGRETQYF
TGTGCCAGTACCCCTCGAGGGCGGGAGACGCAGTATTTT
>few|TRBD1|18|TRBJ2-6|TRBV7-3
CASNTVGDRGSGANVLTF
TGTGCCAGCAATACCGTCGGGGACAGGGGTTCTGGGGCCAACGTCCTGACTTTC
>.|.|10|TRBJ2-3|TRBV20-1
CSARSGTQYF
TGCAGTGCTAGAAGCGGTACGCAGTATTTT
>few|.|16|TRBJ2-3|TRBV10-3
CAITQGTAGEADTQYF
TGTGCCATCACCCAGGGGACAGCGGGGGAAGCAGATACGCAGTATTTT
>few|.|11|TRBJ2-1|TRBV19
CASSDRDEQFF
TGTGCCAGTAGTGATAGAGATGAGCAGTTCTTC
>few|TRBD2|20|TRBJ2-3|TRBV4-2
CASSQGGLAGGVVTTDTQYF
TGTGCCAGCAGCCAGGGCGGCCTAGCGGGAGGAGTTGTCACGACAGATACGCAGTATTTT
>.|TRBD2|14|TRBJ2-3|TRBV7-2
CASTGTSGINTQYF
TGTGCCAGCACCGGGACTAGCGGTATTAATACGCAGTATTTT
>.|TRBD1|15|TRBJ1-4|TRBV7-2
CASSLDRVVNEKLFF
TGTGCCAGCAGCTTGGACAGGGTGGTTAATGAAAAACTGTTTTTT
>.|.|15|TRBJ2-7|TRBV6-1
CASSEGGVSSYEQYF
TGTGCCAGCAGTGAGGGAGGCGTGAGCTCCTACGAGCAGTACTTC
>few|TRBD1|13|TRBJ1-5|TRBV30
CAGGMGTGQPQHF
TGTGCCGGGGGTATGGGGACAGGGCAGCCCCAGCATTTT
>.|.|16|TRBJ2-1|TRBV25-1
CASSGLRASSYNEQFF
TGTGCCAGCAGTGGCCTCAGGGCCAGCTCCTACAATGAGCAGTTCTTC
>few|TRBD2|15|TRBJ2-5|TRBV9
CASSSIAGGQETQYF
TGTGCCAGCAGCTCAATAGCGGGGGGTCAAGAGACCCAGTACTTC
>.|TRBD1|16|TRBJ2-5|TRBV27
CASSSLRTGYQETQYF
TGTGCCAGCAGTTCCCTCCGGACAGGGTACCAAGAGACCCAGTACTTC
>few|TRBD1|15|TRBJ2-7|TRBV4-3
CASSQDRQGFYEQYF
TGCGCCAGCAGCCAGGACAGGCAAGGTTTCTACGAGCAGTACTTC
>few|.|11|TRBJ2-7|TRBV28
CASSLGPQQYF
TGTGCCAGCAGTCTGGGGCCTCAGCAGTACTTC
>.|.|13|TRBJ2-3|TRBV7-2
CASSPYQLDTQYF
TGTGCCAGCAGCCCCTACCAATTGGATACGCAGTATTTT
>.|TRBD2|15|TRBJ2-5|TRBV5-1
CASSLEGLASETQYF
TGCGCCAGCAGCTTGGAGGGACTAGCATCAGAGACCCAGTACTTC
>.|TRBD2|13|TRBJ2-3|TRBV11-2
CASSFEREDTQYF
TGTGCCAGCAGCTTTGAGCGGGAGGACACGCAGTATTTT
>few|.|14|TRBJ1-5|TRBV28
CASSLHSINQPQHF
TGTGCCAGCAGTTTGCACAGCATCAATCAGCCCCAGCATTTT
>few|TRBD2|14|TRBJ2-5|TRBV7-2
CASSVSGRQETQYF
TGTGCCAGCAGCGTTAGCGGGCGGCAAGAGACCCAGTACTTC
>once|.|12|TRBJ1-1|TRBV15
CATSRPRTEAFF
TGTGCCACCAGCAGACCCCGCACTGAAGCTTTCTTT
>few|.|13|TRBJ2-3|TRBV27
CASRLGGGDTQYF
TGTGCCAGCCGCCTCGGAGGAGGGGATACGCAGTATTTT
>few|.|12|TRBJ2-1|TRBV7-8
CASSFRDRVQFF
TGTGCCAGCAGCTTCAGGGATCGTGTGCAGTTCTTC
>.|.|15|TRBJ1-1|TRBV11-2
CASSLNQGMNTEAFF
TGTGCCAGCAGCTTAAATCAGGGGATGAACACTGAAGCTTTCTTT
>.|TRBD1|14|TRBJ1-5|TRBV11-3
CASSKDRDNQPQHF
TGTGCCAGCAGCAAGGACAGGGACAACCAGCCCCAGCATTTT
>.|TRBD1|13|TRBJ1-5|TRBV29-1
CSVSGGSNQPQHF
TGCAGCGTTTCAGGGGGTAGCAATCAGCCCCAGCATTTT
>few|.|15|TRBJ1-1|TRBV7-2
CASSLAAQGSAEAFF
TGTGCCAGCAGCTTAGCGGCACAGGGAAGCGCTGAAGCTTTCTTT
>.|TRBD1|15|TRBJ1-1|TRBV5-4
CASNPGGFMNTEAFF
TGTGCCAGCAACCCAGGGGGGTTCATGAACACTGAAGCTTTCTTT